Listed below are T cell receptor beta chains from one sample, sequenced in a study of blood T cell repertoires in COVID-19. Assay: immunoSEQ multiplex PCR; the TCRdb copy retains only in-frame clones and omits some. The sample lists fewer than 250,000 clones, about 80% occurring once. The sequencing sample was made of peripheral blood. These receptors were collected from an elderly woman with acute or convalescent COVID-19. The CDR3 runs from the conserved cysteine through the conserved F or W. Each record gives: clone size, D gene, V gene, J gene, CDR3 protein, CDR3 DNA. D genes are given only for firm matches. Clone size appears in some rows only: once, few, many, or a class for an expanded clone.

>.|TRBD1|TRBV7-2|TRBJ1-2
CASSLGGQRPYGYTF
TGTGCCAGCAGCCTAGGGGGACAGCGCCCTTATGGCTACACCTTC
>.|.|TRBV6-2/TRBV6-3|TRBJ2-5
CASSYSTSYQETQYF
TGTGCCAGCAGTTATTCGACTTCGTACCAAGAGACCCAGTACTTC
>few|.|TRBV28|TRBJ1-6
CASSLSGYNSPLHF
TGTGCCAGCAGTTTGTCGGGGTATAATTCACCCCTCCACTTT
>.|.|TRBV2|TRBJ1-6
CASVRPSGNSPLHF
TGTGCCAGCGTCCGTCCGTCCGGGAATTCACCCCTCCACTTT
>.|TRBD2|TRBV6-2/TRBV6-3|TRBJ2-7
CASSSGLASYEQYF
TGTGCCAGCAGTTCGGGACTAGCGTCCTACGAGCAGTACTTC
>.|TRBD2|TRBV15|TRBJ2-7
CATSRDAAGDSYEQYF
TGTGCCACCAGCAGAGATGCAGCGGGAGATTCCTACGAGCAGTACTTC
>.|.|TRBV5-5|TRBJ1-3
CASSLASGGQNTIYF
TGTGCCAGCAGCTTGGCGTCCGGGGGTCAAAACACCATATATTTT
>.|.|TRBV11-2|TRBJ2-3
CASSFPALAHTQYF
TGTGCCAGCAGCTTTCCAGCCCTAGCACATACGCAGTATTTT
>.|TRBD2|TRBV6-5|TRBJ2-7
CASSDSGLASYEQYF
TGTGCCAGCAGTGACTCGGGACTAGCTTCCTACGAGCAGTACTTC
>.|TRBD1|TRBV5-1|TRBJ2-5
CASGTGGGGETQYF
TGCGCCAGCGGTACAGGGGGCGGTGGAGAGACCCAGTACTTC
>.|TRBD2|TRBV5-1|TRBJ2-3
CASSFASGRGGTDTQYF
TGCGCCAGCAGCTTCGCTAGCGGGAGAGGGGGCACAGATACGCAGTATTTT
>once|.|TRBV14|TRBJ1-6
CASSQDWSGEPLHF
TGTGCCAGCAGCCAAGATTGGTCCGGGGAACCCCTCCACTTT
>.|.|TRBV28|TRBJ1-2
CASSLSVYGYTF
TGTGCCAGCAGTTTATCAGTCTATGGCTACACCTTC
>.|TRBD1|TRBV19|TRBJ2-7
CASSGRDRSSYEQYF
TGTGCCAGTAGTGGCCGGGACAGGAGCTCCTACGAGCAGTACTTC
>.|.|TRBV6-5|TRBJ1-2
CASSYAGGSYGYTF
TGTGCCAGCAGTTACGCCGGAGGGAGCTATGGCTACACCTTC
>.|.|TRBV5-1|TRBJ2-5
CASSLFGAQETQYF
TGCGCCAGCAGCTTGTTTGGGGCGCAAGAGACCCAGTACTTC
>.|TRBD1|TRBV28|TRBJ1-5
CASRHRTGALPGPQHF
TGTGCCAGCAGACATCGGACAGGGGCCCTACCAGGGCCCCAGCATTTT
>.|.|TRBV28|TRBJ2-6
CASVLSGANVLTF
TGTGCCAGCGTACTCTCTGGGGCCAACGTCCTGACTTTC
>.|.|TRBV3-1/TRBV3-2|TRBJ2-3
CASSPRSSTTDTQYF
TGTGCCAGCAGCCCACGGTCGAGTACCACAGATACGCAGTATTTT
>.|TRBD1|TRBV2|TRBJ1-3
CASSDGTAGNTIYF
TGTGCCAGCAGTGACGGGACAGCTGGAAACACCATATATTTT
>.|TRBD2|TRBV7-2|TRBJ2-2
CASRTTSGSGTGELFF
TGTGCCAGCAGAACGACCAGCGGGAGCGGTACCGGGGAGCTGTTTTTT
>medium-sized|TRBD2|TRBV14|TRBJ2-2
CASSRTSGNTGELFF
TGTGCCAGCAGCCGGACTAGCGGGAACACCGGGGAGCTGTTTTTT
>.|TRBD2|TRBV3-1/TRBV3-2|TRBJ2-3
CASSAAGGTFTDTQYF
TGTGCCAGCAGCGCAGCGGGGGGGACTTTCACAGATACGCAGTATTTT
>once|TRBD1|TRBV6-5|TRBJ1-1
CASSLLETGGSEAFF
TGTGCCAGCAGTTTACTCGAGACAGGGGGAAGTGAAGCTTTCTTT
>.|.|TRBV6-5|TRBJ2-4
CASSSTGDKNIQYF
TGTGCCAGCAGTTCTACGGGAGACAAAAACATTCAGTACTTC
>.|.|TRBV18|TRBJ1-2
CASSPDRVYGYTF
TGTGCCAGCTCACCAGACAGAGTCTATGGCTACACCTTC
>.|.|TRBV2|TRBJ2-7
CASSNMGAVSAEQYF
TGTGCCAGCAGTAACATGGGGGCTGTATCCGCCGAGCAGTACTTC
>.|.|TRBV27|TRBJ1-1
CASSSRPGRKEGTEAFF
TGTGCCAGCAGTTCCCGTCCCGGACGGAAAGAGGGCACTGAAGCTTTCTTT
>.|.|TRBV9|TRBJ2-1
CASSVEGRAYNEQFF
TGTGCCAGCAGCGTAGAAGGGCGGGCCTACAATGAGCAGTTCTTC
>.|TRBD1|TRBV5-1|TRBJ2-7
CASSSGQVSSYEQYF
TGCGCCAGCAGCTCCGGACAGGTCAGCTCCTACGAGCAGTACTTC
>.|.|TRBV6-6|TRBJ1-1
CASSYIGRGAPEAFF
TGTGCCAGCAGTTACATAGGCAGGGGTGCCCCTGAAGCTTTCTTT
>.|.|TRBV7-2|TRBJ2-7
CASSLGGAKSYEQYF
TGTGCCAGCAGCTTAGGTGGAGCGAAATCCTACGAGCAGTACTTC
>.|.|TRBV18|TRBJ2-7
CASSPGQGTGYEQYF
TGTGCCAGCTCACCCGGGCAGGGCACAGGCTACGAGCAGTACTTC
>.|TRBD1|TRBV12-5|TRBJ2-7
CASALTGQATYEQYF
TGTGCTAGTGCCCTAACCGGACAGGCCACCTACGAGCAGTACTTC
>.|.|TRBV15|TRBJ1-1
CATSRVSGGNTEAFF
TGTGCCACCAGCAGAGTATCGGGGGGGAACACTGAAGCTTTCTTT
>.|TRBD2|TRBV5-1|TRBJ2-1
CASSLVGTKNHEQFF
TGCGCCAGCAGCTTAGTCGGGACTAAAAACCATGAGCAGTTCTTC